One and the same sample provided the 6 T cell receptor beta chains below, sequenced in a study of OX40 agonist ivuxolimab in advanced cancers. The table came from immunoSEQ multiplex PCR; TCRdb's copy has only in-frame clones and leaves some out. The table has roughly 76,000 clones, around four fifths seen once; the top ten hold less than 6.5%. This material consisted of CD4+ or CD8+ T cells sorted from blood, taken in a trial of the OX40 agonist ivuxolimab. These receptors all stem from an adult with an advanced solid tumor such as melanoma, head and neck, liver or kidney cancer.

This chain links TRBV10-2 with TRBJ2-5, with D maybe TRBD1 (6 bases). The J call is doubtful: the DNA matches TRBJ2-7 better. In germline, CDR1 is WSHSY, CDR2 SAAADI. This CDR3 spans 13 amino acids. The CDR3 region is CASSRGPGYEQYF. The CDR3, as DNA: TGCGCCAGCAGCAGGGGACCGGGCTACGAGCAGTACTTC.

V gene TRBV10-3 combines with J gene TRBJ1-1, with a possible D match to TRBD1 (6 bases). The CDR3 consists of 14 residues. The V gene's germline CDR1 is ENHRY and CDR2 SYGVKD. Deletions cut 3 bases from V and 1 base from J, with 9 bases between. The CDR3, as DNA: TGTGCCATCAGTGAATCGGGACAGAACACTGAAGCTTTCTTT. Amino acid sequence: CAISESGQNTEAFF.

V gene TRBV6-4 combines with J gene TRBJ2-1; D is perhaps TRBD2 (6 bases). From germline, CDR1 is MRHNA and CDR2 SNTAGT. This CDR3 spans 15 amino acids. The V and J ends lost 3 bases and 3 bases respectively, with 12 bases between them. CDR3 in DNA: TGTGCCAGCAGTGAGTCTGCGCGGGGCTACAATGAGCAGTTCTTC. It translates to CASSESARGYNEQFF.

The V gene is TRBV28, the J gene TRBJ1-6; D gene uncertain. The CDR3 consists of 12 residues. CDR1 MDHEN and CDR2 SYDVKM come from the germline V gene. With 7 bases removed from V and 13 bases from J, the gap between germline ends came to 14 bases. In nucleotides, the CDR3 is TGTGCCAGCACCCCCCCCCGTGGTCCCCTCCACTTT. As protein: CASTPPRGPLHF.

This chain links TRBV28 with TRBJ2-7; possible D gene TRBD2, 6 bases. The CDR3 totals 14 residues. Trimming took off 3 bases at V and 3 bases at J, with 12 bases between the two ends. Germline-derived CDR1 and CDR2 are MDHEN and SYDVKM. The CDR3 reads CASSFSGERYEQYV. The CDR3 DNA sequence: TGTGCCAGCAGTTTTTCGGGGGAACGCTACGAGCAGTACGTC.

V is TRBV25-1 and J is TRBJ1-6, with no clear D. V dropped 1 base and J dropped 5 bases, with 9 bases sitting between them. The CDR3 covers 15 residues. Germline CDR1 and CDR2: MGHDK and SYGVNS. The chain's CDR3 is CASSEFRPHNSPLHF. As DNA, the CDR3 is TGTGCCAGCAGTGAATTCAGGCCTCATAATTCACCCCTCCACTTT. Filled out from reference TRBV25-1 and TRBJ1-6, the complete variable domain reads EADIYQTPRYLVIGTGKKITLECSQTMGHDKMYWYQQDPGMELHLIHYSYGVNSTEKGDLSSESTVSRIRTEHFPLTLESARPSHTSQYLCASSEFRPHNSPLHFGNGTRLTVT.